These 18 T cell receptor beta chains share one sample of origin, sequenced in a study of neoadjuvant nivolumab and ipilimumab in lung cancer. Generated by immunoSEQ multiplex PCR, the TCRdb table keeps only in-frame clones and is missing some. The top ten hold more than 2.5% of the sample, which has 8,000 to 10,000 clones, around three quarters seen once. The sequences come from tumor tissue, collected after neoadjuvant nivolumab, alone or with ipilimumab, at or shortly before surgery. The origin of the receptors is an adult with non-small cell lung cancer.

The V call is TRBV9, the J call TRBJ2-1; 14 nucleotides match TRBD2. The length of the CDR3 is 16 residues. V lost 3 bases, J lost 9 bases, and 8 bases stayed unmatched. The germline V gene encodes CDR1 SGDLS and CDR2 YYNGEE. This CDR3 is CASSAANGLAGGEQFF. CDR3 bases: TGTGCCAGCAGCGCGGCGAACGGACTAGCGGGGGGTGAGCAGTTCTTC.

This sequence joins TRBV7-2 and TRBJ2-7; D gene ambiguous. V lost 1 base to trimming and J lost 2 bases, with 3 bases between them. CDR1 is SGHTA, CDR2 FQGNSA, per germline. This CDR3 is built from 12 residues. CDR3: CASSLVTYEQYF. The CDR3 nucleotides are TGTGCCAGCAGCTTAGTTACCTACGAGCAGTACTTC.

The rearrangement links TRBV30 to TRBJ2-3, with 14 bases lining up with TRBD2. V was pared by 3 bases and J by 6 bases, with 5 bases of the junction left unmatched. This CDR3 contains 15 residues. Germline CDR1 reads GTSNPN; CDR2 reads SVGIG (reference sequence). CDR3 nucleotides: TGTGCCTGGAGGACTAGCGGGAGGGAATGGGATACGCAGTATTTT. It codes for CAWRTSGREWDTQYF.

The chain has TRBV6-1 and TRBJ2-2; TRBD2 matches at 9 bases. The germline gives CDR1 MNHNS, CDR2 SASEGT. Unmatched junction bases numbered 6, after V lost 3 bases and J lost 1 base. The CDR3 spans 17 residues. The CDR3 loop reads CASSEASGTWNTGELFF. CDR3 nucleotide sequence: TGTGCCAGCAGTGAGGCTAGCGGGACGTGGAACACCGGGGAGCTGTTTTTT.

This chain joins TRBV7-9 and TRBJ2-5, with TRBD1 as a possible D gene (5 bases). Trimming removed 1 base from V and 0 bases from J, with 6 bases in between. Germline V gene lookup returns CDR1 SEHNR and CDR2 FQNEAQ (reference sequence). The CDR3 spans 14 residues. The CDR3 coding sequence is TGTGCCAGCAGCTTAGGACAGTACCAAGAGACCCAGTACTTC. It encodes CASSLGQYQETQYF.

This rearrangement joins TRBV6-5 to TRBJ2-1; the D call may be TRBD1 or TRBD2 (5 bases each). Germline CDR1 reads MNHEY; CDR2 reads SVGAGI. Trimming took 6 bases from V and 16 from J, leaving 25 bases between them. The CDR3 sequence is 14 residues long. CDR3 sequence: CASSRAFSGTRVFF. CDR3 bases: TGTGCCAGCAGCCGGGCTTTTTCGGGGACGAGGGTCTTCTTC.

J is TRBJ1-2 and V is TRBV7-9; maybe TRBD1 (5 bases). The CDR3 is 15 residues long. The germline V and J ends were trimmed by 5 bases and 4 bases, with 17 bases remaining between them. Germline V gene data show CDR1 as SEHNR and CDR2 as FQNEAQ (reference sequence). The DNA of the CDR3 is TGTGCCAGCAGCCCCTCCCGGGGCACGGCCTATGGCTACACCTTC. Protein product: CASSPSRGTAYGYTF.

The rearrangement links TRBV27 to TRBJ1-1, with 9 bases aligning to TRBD1. V dropped 5 bases and J dropped 9; count of bases not matched to a gene: 4. The CDR3 extends over 12 amino acids. Germline CDR1 is MNHEY and CDR2 is SMNVEV (reference sequence). The CDR3 is CASSPGQGKAFF. The CDR3 nucleotides read TGTGCCAGCAGTCCCGGACAGGGGAAAGCTTTCTTT.

The gene calls are TRBV7-9 and TRBJ2-1; TRBD1 matches 7 bases. The germline gives CDR1 SEHNR, CDR2 FQNEAQ (reference sequence). V lost 3 bases to trimming and J lost 4 bases; unmatched junction nucleotides: 12. The CDR3 length is 17 residues. CDR3 nucleotide sequence: TGTGCCAGCAGCTTCACCGAAGGGGGCTGGGCTTACAATGAGCAGTTCTTC. Translating gives CASSFTEGGWAYNEQFF. Full variable domain (missing parts from reference TRBV7-9 and TRBJ2-1): DTGVSQNPRHKITKRGQNVTFRCDPISEHNRLYWYRQTLGQGPEFLTYFQNEAQLEKSRLLSDRFSAERPKGSFSTLEIQRTEQGDSAMYLCASSFTEGGWAYNEQFFGPGTRLTVL.

Sample share makes this clone medium-sized. This chain links TRBV19 with TRBJ2-3; 9 bases agree with TRBD2. The germline CDR1 and CDR2 sequences are LNHDA and SQIVND (reference sequence). Trimming cost V 5 bases and J 4 bases; bases outside gene matches: 10. The CDR3 loop spans 16 amino acids. In DNA form, the CDR3 reads TGTGCCAGTAGTTTGGCTAGCGGGACCCTCCCAGATACGCAGTATTTT. This sequence encodes CASSLASGTLPDTQYF.

A note on this clone: Sequence at one end of the junction differs from germline and may be a read error. The rearrangement links TRBV5-1 to TRBJ1-3, with 7 bases fitting TRBD1. CDR1 SGHRS and CDR2 YFSETQ come from the germline V gene. The CDR3 is 12 amino acids. The DNA for the CDR3 is TGCGCCAGCAGCCTCGATACGGGACAGTCGAGCTTT. As protein: CASSLDTGQSSF.

V gene TRBV15 combines with J gene TRBJ1-2; unclear D gene. V was clipped by 1 base and J by 4 bases, with 13 bases between them. Germline lookup yields CDR1 LNHNV and CDR2 YYDKDF (reference sequence). The CDR3 has 15 amino acids. In DNA form, the CDR3 reads TGTGCCACCAGCAGAGTTCCGGGAATAAGCTATGGCTACACCTTC. Its translation: CATSRVPGISYGYTF.

The CDR3 protein is CASSEARTGYTF. In DNA form, the CDR3 reads TGTGCCAGCAGTGAAGCGCGGACTGGCTACACCTTC. The chain is built from TRBV6-1 and TRBJ1-2; D unresolved. The V and J ends lost 0 bases and 7 bases respectively, with 6 bases between them. The CDR3 is made up of 12 amino acids. Germline CDR1 MNHNS, CDR2 SASEGT.

The chain couples TRBV7-2 to TRBJ1-2; 7 positions match TRBD1. The CDR3 has 14 residues. Trimming removed 5 bases from V and 10 bases from J; junction bases left unmatched: 13. The germline CDR1 and CDR2 sequences are SGHTA and FQGNSA. The CDR3 nucleotides are TGTGCCAGCAGCGGGGGGGGCGAGGACAGGTACTACACCTTC. Its translation is CASSGGGEDRYYTF.

This clone was counted a few times. The chain combines TRBV18 with TRBJ2-2; D is unresolved. Germline CDR1 is KGHSH and CDR2 is LQKENI. The CDR3 contains 14 residues. The ends were cut back, 5 bases at V and 3 bases at J, with 10 bases in the middle. For the CDR3, the DNA is TGTGCCAGCTCAAGTATTGGTTACACCGGGGAGCTGTTTTTT. Translating it yields CASSSIGYTGELFF.

CDR3 nucleotides: TGTGCCAGCAGCCCTAGCGGGAGGGCGGGGACCGGGGAGCTGTTTTTT. Translation: CASSPSGRAGTGELFF. The chain is built from TRBV5-4 and TRBJ2-2; 12 bases agree with TRBD2. The V and J ends lost 4 bases and 5 bases, in that order; junction bases with no gene match: 6. Germline V lookup: CDR1 SGHNT, CDR2 YYREEE (reference sequence). The CDR3 covers 16 residues.

The rearrangement joins TRBV7-3 to TRBJ2-7; 9 nucleotides match TRBD2. CDR3 size: 15 residues. Germline-derived CDR1 and CDR2 are SGHTA and FQGTGA. Trimming at V came to 4 bases and at J to 3 bases, leaving 7 bases not matched to a gene. The CDR3 is CASSSSSGEGYEQYF. Here the CDR3 DNA reads TGTGCCAGCAGCTCCTCTAGCGGGGAGGGCTACGAGCAGTACTTC.

CDR3: CASSVDSTASSEQFF. The DNA of the CDR3 is TGCGCCAGCAGCGTAGACAGTACCGCCAGTAGTGAGCAGTTCTTC. The chain couples TRBV5-1 to TRBJ2-1; a weak D match, TRBD1 (5 bases). This CDR3 contains 15 residues. Germline CDR1 is SGHRS and CDR2 is YFSETQ. The V gene lost 4 bases and the J gene lost 9 bases, with 20 bases spanning the gap.